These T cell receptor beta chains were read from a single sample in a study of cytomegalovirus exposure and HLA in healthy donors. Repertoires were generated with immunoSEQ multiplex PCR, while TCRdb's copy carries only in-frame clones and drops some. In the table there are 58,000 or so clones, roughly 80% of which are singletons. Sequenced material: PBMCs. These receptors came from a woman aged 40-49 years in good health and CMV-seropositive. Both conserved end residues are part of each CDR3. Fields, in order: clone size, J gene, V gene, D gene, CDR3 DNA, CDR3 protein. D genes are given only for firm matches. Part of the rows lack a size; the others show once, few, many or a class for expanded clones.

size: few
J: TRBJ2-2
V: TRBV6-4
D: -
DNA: TGTGCCAGCAGTGGAAGTGGGGCCACCGGGGAGCTGTTTTTT
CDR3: CASSGSGATGELFF

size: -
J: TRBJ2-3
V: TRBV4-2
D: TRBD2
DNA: TGTGCCAGCAGCCCGGGCGGGGGGTTCACAGATACGCAGTATTTT
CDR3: CASSPGGGFTDTQYF

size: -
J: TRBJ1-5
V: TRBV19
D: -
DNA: TGTGCCAGTAGATCCCTCGATAGTGAGCCCCAGCATTTT
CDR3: CASRSLDSEPQHF

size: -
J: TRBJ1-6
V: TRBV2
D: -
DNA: TGTGCCAGCAACCCCCGAGGGAACCCAGAGTCACCCCTCCACTTT
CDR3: CASNPRGNPESPLHF

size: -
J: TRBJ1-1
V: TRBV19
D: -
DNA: TGTGCCAGTAGTATAGGGGCAGTGTGGGGTCGCGGGACTGAAGCTTTCTTT
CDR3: CASSIGAVWGRGTEAFF

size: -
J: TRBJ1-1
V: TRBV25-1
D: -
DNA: TGTGCCAGCAGTGAACACTCAAGATTGGCTTTCTTT
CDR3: CASSEHSRLAFF

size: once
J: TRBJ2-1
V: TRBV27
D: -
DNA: TGTGCCAGCAGTTACCCCGGGAATGAGCAGTTCTTC
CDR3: CASSYPGNEQFF

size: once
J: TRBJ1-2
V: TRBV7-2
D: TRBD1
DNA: TGTGCCAGCAGCGCTCGAGCCGGGACAGGGAATTTAGGTGGCTACACCTTC
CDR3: CASSARAGTGNLGGYTF

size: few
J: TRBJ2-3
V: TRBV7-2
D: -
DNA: TGTGCCAGCAGCTTAAACCCCGTTCAGGGCCTCGCAGATACGCAGTATTTT
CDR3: CASSLNPVQGLADTQYF

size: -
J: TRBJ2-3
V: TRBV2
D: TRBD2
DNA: TGTGCCAGCCGGAGGCTAGCGGGGGCAGATACGCAGTATTTT
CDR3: CASRRLAGADTQYF

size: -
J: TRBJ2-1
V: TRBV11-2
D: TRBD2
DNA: TGTGCCAGCAGCTCTATTCTCAGCGGGGCCTACAATGAGCAGTTCTTC
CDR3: CASSSILSGAYNEQFF

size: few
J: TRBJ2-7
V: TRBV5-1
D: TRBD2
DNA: TGCGCCAGCAGCAGCGGGGACGGGGCCTACGAGCAGTACTTC
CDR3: CASSSGDGAYEQYF

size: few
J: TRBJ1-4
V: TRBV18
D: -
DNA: TGTGCCAGCTCACCACAGAACGGGGAGGGTGAAAAACTGTTTTTT
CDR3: CASSPQNGEGEKLFF

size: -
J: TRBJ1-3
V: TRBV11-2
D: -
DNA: TGTGCCAGCAGAACGAGATCGGCTGGAAACACCATATATTTT
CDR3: CASRTRSAGNTIYF

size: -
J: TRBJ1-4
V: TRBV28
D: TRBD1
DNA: TGTGCCAGCACCCCGATGGACAGGGAGAGAGAAAAACTGTTTTTT
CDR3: CASTPMDREREKLFF

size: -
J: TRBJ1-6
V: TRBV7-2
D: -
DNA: TGTGCCAGCAGCAGCGGGCGGCATTCACCCCTCCACTTT
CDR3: CASSSGRHSPLHF

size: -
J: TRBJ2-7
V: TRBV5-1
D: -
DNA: TGCGCCAGCAGCCGAGAGGGGGGGGGCTCCTTCTACGAGCAGTACTTC
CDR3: CASSREGGGSFYEQYF

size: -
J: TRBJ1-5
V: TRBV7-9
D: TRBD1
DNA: TGTGCCAGCAGCTTATTGGGATCAGGGGGGAATCAGCCCCAGCATTTT
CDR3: CASSLLGSGGNQPQHF

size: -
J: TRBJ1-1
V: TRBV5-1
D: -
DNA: TGCGCCAGCAGCCCACGGGCCTCAGAGGGCACTGAAGCTTTCTTT
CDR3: CASSPRASEGTEAFF

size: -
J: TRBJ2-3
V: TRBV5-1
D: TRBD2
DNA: TGCGCCAGCAGCCTTAGCGGGGGGGGAGCAGATACGCAGTATTTT
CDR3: CASSLSGGGADTQYF

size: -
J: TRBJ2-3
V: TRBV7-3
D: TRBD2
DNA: TGTGCCAGCAGCCTTGGGACTAGCGGGGGGGCAGATACGCAGTATTTT
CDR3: CASSLGTSGGADTQYF

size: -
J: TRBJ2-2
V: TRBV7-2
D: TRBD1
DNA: TGTGCCAGCAGCCCCCAGGACAGGGTTTTAGTTACCGGGGAGCTGTTTTTT
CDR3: CASSPQDRVLVTGELFF

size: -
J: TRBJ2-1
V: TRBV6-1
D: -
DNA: TGTGCCAGCGGGGGCAGGGGGGTTTACAATGAGCAGTTCTTC
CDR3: CASGGRGVYNEQFF

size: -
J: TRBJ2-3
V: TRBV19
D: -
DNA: TGTGCCAGTAGTTCGCCTCCCGTAGGACTTTTTTCCACAGATACGCAGTATTTT
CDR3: CASSSPPVGLFSTDTQYF

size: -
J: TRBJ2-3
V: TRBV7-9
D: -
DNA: TGTGCCAGCAGCATTAGCGGCGTGAGCACAGATACGCAGTATTTT
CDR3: CASSISGVSTDTQYF

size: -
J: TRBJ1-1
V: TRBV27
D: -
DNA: TGTGCCAGCAGTTTCGGTGGGGGAGGAACTGAAGCTTTCTTT
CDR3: CASSFGGGGTEAFF

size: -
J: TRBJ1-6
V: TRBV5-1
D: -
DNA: TGCGCCAGCAGCTTGGTAGCGAGCTCCTATAATTCACCCCTCCACTTT
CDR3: CASSLVASSYNSPLHF

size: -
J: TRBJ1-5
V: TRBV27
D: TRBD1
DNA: TGTGCCAGCAGCTGGGACAGGGGAGGCAATCAGCCCCAGCATTTT
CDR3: CASSWDRGGNQPQHF

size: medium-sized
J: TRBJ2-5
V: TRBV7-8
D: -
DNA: TGTGCCAGCAGCTTAGTGTTTGGTCGGTCCCAAGAGACCCAGTACTTC
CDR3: CASSLVFGRSQETQYF

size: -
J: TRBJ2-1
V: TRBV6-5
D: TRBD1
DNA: TGTGCCAGCAGTTCCACAGGGGGCGTCTACAATGAGCAGTTCTTC
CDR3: CASSSTGGVYNEQFF

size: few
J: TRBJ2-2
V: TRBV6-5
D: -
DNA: TGTGCCAGCAGTTACTCGGGAACAGGGAGAACCGGGGAGCTGTTTTTT
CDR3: CASSYSGTGRTGELFF

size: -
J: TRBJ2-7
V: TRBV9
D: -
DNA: TGTGCCAGCAGCGTAGGGGGAGGGGGTACGGGGGTGGCCTACGAGCAGTACTTC
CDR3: CASSVGGGGTGVAYEQYF

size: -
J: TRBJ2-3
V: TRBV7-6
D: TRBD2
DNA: TGTGCCAGCAGCTTAGCGGCAGCGGGGGGTCCAGATACGCAGTATTTT
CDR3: CASSLAAAGGPDTQYF

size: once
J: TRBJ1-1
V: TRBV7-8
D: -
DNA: TGTGCCAGCAGCTTACAGAGCCCTCGAGGCACTGAAGCTTTCTTT
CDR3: CASSLQSPRGTEAFF

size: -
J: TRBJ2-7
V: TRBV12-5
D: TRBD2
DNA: TGTGCTAGTGGTTTTATCGGGGAGGGCGAGCAGTACTTC
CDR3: CASGFIGEGEQYF

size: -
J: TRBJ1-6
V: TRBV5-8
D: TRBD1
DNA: TGTGTTACTAGAGCCGGACAGGTCATTACGTCACCCCTCCACTTT
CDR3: CVTRAGQVITSPLHF

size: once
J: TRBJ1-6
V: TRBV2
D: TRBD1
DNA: TGTGCCAGCAGTGGAGGGCGGGCAGGGGGTGATGGCTCACCCCTCCACTTT
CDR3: CASSGGRAGGDGSPLHF

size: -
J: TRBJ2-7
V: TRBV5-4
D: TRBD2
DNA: TGTGCCAGCAGCCCCGGACTAGGACTAGCACCGGCCGAGCAGTACTTC
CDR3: CASSPGLGLAPAEQYF

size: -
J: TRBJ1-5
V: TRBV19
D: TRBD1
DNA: TGTGCCAGTAGTGGATTCATCAGGGGGCCAGGCCGGGCCCAGCATTTT
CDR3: CASSGFIRGPGRAQHF

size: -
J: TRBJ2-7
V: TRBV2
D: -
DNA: TGTGCCAACGGAGGGCCCACTGACGAGCAGTACTTC
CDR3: CANGGPTDEQYF

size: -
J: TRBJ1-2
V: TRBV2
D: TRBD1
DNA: TGTGCCAGCAGTGACCCCGCCTTCGGACAGGGCGGCACCTTC
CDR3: CASSDPAFGQGGTF

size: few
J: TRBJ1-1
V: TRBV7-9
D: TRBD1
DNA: TGTGCCAGCAGCTTAGCCCGGGACAGGGGGACTGAAGCTTTCTTT
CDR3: CASSLARDRGTEAFF

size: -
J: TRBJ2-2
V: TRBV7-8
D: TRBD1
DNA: TGTGCCAGCAGCCCCCGGGACAGGGTAACCGGGGAGCTGTTTTTT
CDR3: CASSPRDRVTGELFF

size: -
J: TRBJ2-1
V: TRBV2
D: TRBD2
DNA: TGTGCCAGCAACGGCGGGGGACCCATCCAGTTCTTC
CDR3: CASNGGGPIQFF

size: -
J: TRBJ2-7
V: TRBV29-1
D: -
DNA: TGCAGCGTTGAGACTACCTGGTACGAGCAGTACTTC
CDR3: CSVETTWYEQYF

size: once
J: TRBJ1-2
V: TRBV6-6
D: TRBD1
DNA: TGTGCCAGCAGTTACTATTCGCAGGGGGATGGCTACACCTTC
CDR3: CASSYYSQGDGYTF

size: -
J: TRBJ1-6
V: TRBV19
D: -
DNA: TGTGCCAGTAGTATGAGGGACATTCGAAACAATTCACCCCTCCACTTT
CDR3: CASSMRDIRNNSPLHF

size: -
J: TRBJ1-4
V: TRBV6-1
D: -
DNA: TGTGCCAGCAGTGAACGGACTAATGAAAAACTGTTTTTT
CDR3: CASSERTNEKLFF

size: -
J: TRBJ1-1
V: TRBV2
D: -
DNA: TGTGCCAGCAGTGAGGCGAAGGGAGACACTGAAGCTTTCTTT
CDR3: CASSEAKGDTEAFF

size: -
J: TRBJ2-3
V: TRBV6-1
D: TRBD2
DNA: TGTGCCATCTGCCTAGCGGGGGTCGGGGATACGCAGTATTTT
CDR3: CAICLAGVGDTQYF

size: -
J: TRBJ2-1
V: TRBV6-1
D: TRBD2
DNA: TGTGCCAGCAGGGAAGGTGGGGGGGACTACAATGAGCAGTTCTTC
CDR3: CASREGGGDYNEQFF

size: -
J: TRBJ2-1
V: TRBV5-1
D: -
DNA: TGCGCCAGCAGCTTGGCTCCCAACGGTGAGCAGTTCTTC
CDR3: CASSLAPNGEQFF

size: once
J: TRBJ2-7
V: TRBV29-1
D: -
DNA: TGCAGCGTTGCTGAAGTGAGCTACGAGCAGTACTTC
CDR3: CSVAEVSYEQYF

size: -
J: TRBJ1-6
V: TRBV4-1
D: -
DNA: TGCGCCAGCAGCCAAGAGGCAGTCAGAGGTAATTCACCCCTCCACTTT
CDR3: CASSQEAVRGNSPLHF

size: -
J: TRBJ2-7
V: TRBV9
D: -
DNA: TGTGCCAGCAGCGCCGGGGACGAGCAGTACTTC
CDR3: CASSAGDEQYF

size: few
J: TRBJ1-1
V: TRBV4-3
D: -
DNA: TGCGCCAGCAGCCCTATTATCTCAGTTGGGGGGGCTTTCTTT
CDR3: CASSPIISVGGAFF

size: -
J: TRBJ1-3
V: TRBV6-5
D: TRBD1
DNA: TGTGCCAGCAGTTACCGACAGGGGGGAAACACCATATATTTT
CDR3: CASSYRQGGNTIYF

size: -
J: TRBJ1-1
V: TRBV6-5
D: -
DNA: TGTGCCAGCAGTCCCCGGCAGGGGACCGGCACTGAAGCTTTCTTT
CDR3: CASSPRQGTGTEAFF

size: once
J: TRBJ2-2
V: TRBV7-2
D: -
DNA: TGTGCCAGCAGCTTAAGCAGGGCGGGGACCGGGGAGCTGTTTTTT
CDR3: CASSLSRAGTGELFF

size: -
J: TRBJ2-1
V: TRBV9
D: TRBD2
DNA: TGTGCCAGCAGCGCTAGCGGGGGAGCCGATGAGCAGTTCTTC
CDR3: CASSASGGADEQFF